The 23 T cell receptor beta chains in this list originate from one sample, sequenced in a study of shared clonotypes between healthy human individuals. The protocol was immunoSEQ multiplex PCR, while the TCRdb copy is restricted to in-frame clones and leaves out a portion. The sample carries about 1 million clones, approximately 70% recorded once. Sequences were obtained from memory CD4+ T cells sorted from blood. Subset here: CD45RA-negative fraction. These receptors all stem from a young man in good health.

The chain recombines TRBV19 with TRBJ1-2; 9 positions agree with TRBD1. Germline V gene sequence: CDR1 LNHDA, CDR2 SQIVND (reference sequence). V shed 1 base, J shed 6 bases, and the junction held 12 bases outside the gene matches. There are 17 residues in the CDR3. The CDR3 loop reads CASSIGGRGTGQDGYTF. The CDR3 DNA sequence: TGTGCCAGTAGTATAGGAGGAAGGGGGACAGGGCAGGATGGCTACACCTTC.

This chain connects TRBV7-2 to TRBJ2-3, with D perhaps matching TRBD2 (5 bases). Looked up from germline, CDR1 is SGHTA and CDR2 is FQGNSA. This CDR3 region has 16 residues. Trimming removed 2 bases at V and 1 base at J, with 13 bases between. CDR3 in DNA: TGTGCCAGCAGCTTACTGGAGGCTGGGGGCACAGATACGCAGTATTTT. Its protein is CASSLLEAGGTDTQYF.

This chain joins TRBV19 and TRBJ2-1, with a possible D match to TRBD2 (5 bases). The CDR3 is made up of 13 amino acids. The ends were cut back, 7 bases at V and 4 bases at J, with 11 bases in the middle. Germline values: CDR1 LNHDA, CDR2 SQIVND (reference sequence). The CDR3 is CASTPGLYNEQFF. Here the CDR3 DNA reads TGTGCCAGTACCCCCGGACTGTACAATGAGCAGTTCTTC.

On this clone: Germline and junction disagree at one end, which may indicate a read error. Other DNA sequences in the same sample also yield this CDR3. This chain links TRBV7-2 with TRBJ2-3; 11 bases agree with TRBD2. This CDR3 spans 14 amino acids. Germline CDR1 and CDR2: SGHTA and FQGNSA. The CDR3 DNA reads TGTGCCAGCAGCCTAGCGGGAGGCGCAGATACGCAGTATTTT. It yields the protein CASSLAGGADTQYF.

The chain couples TRBV2 to TRBJ2-7; either TRBD1 or TRBD2 may supply D (5 bases each). The germline gives CDR1 SNHLY, CDR2 FYNNEI. Trimming shortened V by 6 bases and J by 12 bases, and 21 bases separated the two germline ends. The CDR3 length is 13 residues. The CDR3 DNA reads TGTGCCAGCAGGCCGGGGTTCGGGGCCCTGCTGTACTTC. Its translation is CASRPGFGALLYF.

This clone was seen a single time. V gene TRBV5-1 combines with J gene TRBJ1-6; maybe TRBD1 (6 bases). CDR3 length: 16 amino acids. Germline V gene data show CDR1 as SGHRS and CDR2 as YFSETQ. Trimming left V 4 bases short and J 0 bases short, with 11 bases between. CDR3 sequence: CASSQDSSSYNSPLHF. CDR3 in DNA: TGCGCCAGCAGCCAGGACAGTAGCTCCTATAATTCACCCCTCCACTTT.

The J gene is TRBJ1-4, the V gene TRBV14; D gene ambiguous. CDR3 length equals 12 residues. The V gene's germline CDR1 is SGHDN and CDR2 FVKESK. V was cut by 4 bases and J by 7 bases, with 7 bases left in between. CDR3: CASSRPAEKLFF. In DNA form, the CDR3 reads TGTGCCAGCAGCCGTCCAGCTGAAAAACTGTTTTTT.

CDR3 sequence reads: CSVWDRENTEAFF. The CDR3 DNA reads as TGCAGCGTCTGGGACAGGGAGAACACTGAAGCTTTCTTT. The chain couples TRBV29-1 to TRBJ1-1; the match to TRBD1 covers 9 bases. CDR1 is SQVTM, CDR2 ANQGSEA, per germline. J was trimmed by 1 base and V by 6 bases; bases with no gene match: 3. The CDR3 has 13 residues.

The chain has TRBV7-2 and TRBJ2-3; D is undetermined. V was pared by 5 bases and J by 5 bases, with 14 bases between. The CDR3 totals 14 residues. Per germline, CDR1 SGHTA and CDR2 FQGNSA. CDR3 loop: CASSPRVRGDTQYF. For the CDR3, the DNA is TGTGCCAGCAGCCCAAGGGTGCGTGGAGATACGCAGTATTTT.

This clone was counted between two and nine times. The chain carries TRBV5-4 and TRBJ2-1; TRBD2 agrees at 8 bases. The CDR3 is made up of 16 amino acids. Per the germline V gene, CDR1 is SGHNT and CDR2 is YYREEE (reference sequence). V was clipped by 7 bases and J by 4 bases; unmatched bases: 13. DNA of the CDR3: TGTGCCAGCGGATCAGGGACTAGGTCTGATTACAATGAGCAGTTCTTC. Translated, it gives CASGSGTRSDYNEQFF.

On this clone itself: Other DNA sequences in this specimen translate into the identical CDR3. This sequence joins TRBV5-1 and TRBJ1-2; maybe TRBD1 (5 bases). This CDR3 is built from 13 residues. V was clipped by 4 bases and J by 6 bases, with 13 bases between them. The germline gives CDR1 SGHRS, CDR2 YFSETQ. For the CDR3, the DNA is TGCGCCAGCAGCGTGGACAACTCAAATGGCTACACCTTC. As protein: CASSVDNSNGYTF.

This chain connects TRBV7-6 to TRBJ1-5; D call uncertain. The CDR3 loop spans 13 amino acids. CDR1 SGHVS and CDR2 FNYEAQ come from the germline V gene. Trimming took 2 bases from V and 6 from J, leaving 8 bases between them. Written as DNA, the CDR3 is TGTGCCAGCAGCTTAAGCGGAAGTCAGCCCCAGCATTTT. This codes for CASSLSGSQPQHF.

This chain connects TRBV5-6 to TRBJ2-3; D uncertain. Trimming took off 6 bases at V and 7 bases at J, with 12 bases between the two ends. From germline, CDR1 is SGHDT and CDR2 YYEEEE. This CDR3 comprises 12 residues. CDR3 DNA sequence: TGTGCCAGCACCTGGGATAGGAATACGCAGTATTTT. Its protein is CASTWDRNTQYF.

This clone was observed once. J is TRBJ1-1 and V is TRBV18; 7 bases match TRBD1. Germline V gene sequence: CDR1 KGHSH, CDR2 LQKENI. The junction had 7 bases not matched to a gene; V was cut back by 3 bases and J by 6 bases. This CDR3 region has 14 residues. CDR3 bases: TGTGCCAGCTCACCGGACAGGAATGTCGCTGAAGCTTTCTTT. Its protein product is CASSPDRNVAEAFF.

This chain links TRBV5-1 with TRBJ1-2, with a tentative D call TRBD1 (6 bases). The CDR3 totals 12 residues. V was pared by 3 bases and J by 7 bases, with 10 bases between. In germline, CDR1 is SGHRS, CDR2 YFSETQ. CDR3 nucleotides: TGCGCCAGCAGCTCGGACAGAAGTGGCTACACCTTC. It yields the protein CASSSDRSGYTF.

The genes are TRBV7-8 and TRBJ2-7, with 7 bases identical to TRBD1. This CDR3 comprises 16 residues. V lost 2 bases to trimming and J lost 2 bases; unmatched junction nucleotides: 9. Germline CDR1 reads SGHVS; CDR2 reads FQNEAQ. The CDR3 loop is CASSLKPTGIPYEQYF. CDR3 DNA sequence: TGTGCCAGCAGCTTAAAGCCGACAGGGATCCCCTACGAGCAGTACTTC.

A remark on this clone: The identical CDR3 is also encoded by other nucleotide sequences in the sample. The rearrangement uses TRBV20-1 and TRBJ2-5; D ambiguous. The CDR3 runs to 11 residues. With 1 base removed from V and 5 bases from J, the gap between germline ends came to 5 bases. Germline lookup yields CDR1 DFQATT and CDR2 SNEGSKA (reference sequence). The CDR3 protein is CSARGGETQYF. Here the CDR3 DNA reads TGCAGTGCTAGAGGTGGGGAGACCCAGTACTTC.

V is TRBV5-4 and J is TRBJ1-6; no clear D. V was cut by 3 bases and J by 4 bases, with 5 bases left in between. Per germline, CDR1 SGHNT and CDR2 YYREEE (reference sequence). The CDR3 is 13 amino acids. The CDR3 loop is CASSSDYNSPLHF. CDR3 nucleotides: TGTGCCAGCAGCTCAGATTATAATTCACCCCTCCACTTT.

Remarks on this clone: In the same sample, other DNA sequences code for this CDR3. The chain carries TRBV28 and TRBJ1-5, with D unclear. Per the germline V gene, CDR1 is MDHEN and CDR2 is SYDVKM. The germline V and J ends were trimmed by 2 bases and 5 bases, with 4 bases remaining between them. The CDR3 is 12 amino acids. The CDR3 DNA sequence: TGTGCCAGCAGTTTACTCTATCAGCCCCAGCATTTT. This gives the protein CASSLLYQPQHF.

V and J are TRBV7-8 and TRBJ2-5; maybe TRBD1 (5 bases). This CDR3 region has 13 residues. Germline loops: CDR1 SGHVS, CDR2 FQNEAQ. Trimming took 3 bases from V and 2 from J, leaving 7 bases between them. This CDR3 is CASSFTGQETQYF. CDR3 DNA: TGTGCCAGCAGCTTTACAGGTCAAGAGACCCAGTACTTC.

V is TRBV5-4 and J is TRBJ1-2, with D perhaps TRBD1 (6 bases). The CDR3 totals 16 residues. V dropped 3 bases and J dropped 6 bases, with 21 bases sitting between them. CDR1 is SGHNT, CDR2 YYREEE, per germline (reference sequence). CDR3 protein: CASSSASGRGGDGYTF. CDR3 in DNA: TGTGCCAGCAGCTCGGCCAGCGGCAGGGGCGGTGATGGCTACACCTTC.

The rearrangement links TRBV6-1 to TRBJ2-1, with 7 bases aligning to TRBD1. V dropped 4 bases and J dropped 1; count of bases not matched to a gene: 4. The CDR3 is 15 residues long. The germline CDR1 and CDR2 sequences are MNHNS and SASEGT. The CDR3 loop reads CASSGDRVSYNEQFF. The CDR3 DNA follows: TGTGCCAGCAGTGGCGACAGGGTATCCTACAATGAGCAGTTCTTC.

The chain joins TRBV2 to TRBJ1-5, with a weak D call TRBD1 (6 bases). Trimming left V 8 bases short and J 7 bases short, with 21 bases between. CDR1 is SNHLY and CDR2 is FYNNEI in the germline V gene. CDR3 length equals 15 residues. The CDR3 here is CASGLGGRGSQPQHF. DNA for the CDR3: TGTGCCAGCGGCCTGGGGGGCAGGGGTAGCCAGCCCCAGCATTTT.